This is a list of T cell receptor beta chains from one sample in a study of cytomegalovirus exposure and HLA in healthy donors. Only in-frame clones appear in the TCRdb table, and some are missing; sequencing was by immunoSEQ multiplex PCR. The repertoire holds roughly 190,000 clones, with about 82% as singletons. The specimen was PBMCs. These receptors originate from a woman younger than 35 in good health and CMV-seronegative. Both conserved end residues are part of each CDR3. The order of the fields is CDR3 DNA, CDR3 protein, V gene, J gene, D gene, clone size. A D gene is named only where the DNA matches it firmly. The listing skips clone size in some rows; elsewhere it reads once, few, many or a size class.

CDR3 DNA: TGTGCCAGCCGTCAGCTACAGAGCTCCTACGAGCAGTACTTC
CDR3 protein: CASRQLQSSYEQYF
V gene: TRBV6-1
J gene: TRBJ2-7
D gene: .
clone size: .

CDR3 DNA: TGTGCCAGCAGCCAAGGCCGGCAGGGCCGCTCTGGGGCCAACGTCCTGACTTTC
CDR3 protein: CASSQGRQGRSGANVLTF
V gene: TRBV13
J gene: TRBJ2-6
D gene: .
clone size: .

CDR3 DNA: TGTGCCAGCAGCGGGACAGGGTTTGAAGCTTTCTTT
CDR3 protein: CASSGTGFEAFF
V gene: TRBV7-2
J gene: TRBJ1-1
D gene: TRBD1
clone size: .

CDR3 DNA: TGTGCCAGTAGGGGCAGGGGTGAAAAACTGTTTTTT
CDR3 protein: CASRGRGEKLFF
V gene: TRBV19
J gene: TRBJ1-4
D gene: .
clone size: few

CDR3 DNA: TGTGCCAGCAGCTTACAGCCAGATAGCAATCAGCCCCAGCATTTT
CDR3 protein: CASSLQPDSNQPQHF
V gene: TRBV6-5
J gene: TRBJ1-5
D gene: .
clone size: once

CDR3 DNA: TGCAGCGTTGTTCGGGCTAGCGGGAGCTACGAGCAGTACTTC
CDR3 protein: CSVVRASGSYEQYF
V gene: TRBV29-1
J gene: TRBJ2-7
D gene: TRBD2
clone size: .

CDR3 DNA: TGTGCCAGCAGTTCCTTCCGACAGGGGTCCGATGGCTACACCTTC
CDR3 protein: CASSSFRQGSDGYTF
V gene: TRBV6-5
J gene: TRBJ1-2
D gene: TRBD1
clone size: .

CDR3 DNA: TGCGCCAGCAGCGTGACAGGGCTCGAGCAGTACTTC
CDR3 protein: CASSVTGLEQYF
V gene: TRBV5-1
J gene: TRBJ2-7
D gene: TRBD1
clone size: .

CDR3 DNA: TGCGCCAGCAGTTCACCAGGGGGCGATGAGCAGTACTTC
CDR3 protein: CASSSPGGDEQYF
V gene: TRBV5-1
J gene: TRBJ2-7
D gene: TRBD1
clone size: .

CDR3 DNA: TGCGCCAGCAGCTTGATCCAGGGGATCTCCCAAGAGACCCAGTACTTC
CDR3 protein: CASSLIQGISQETQYF
V gene: TRBV5-1
J gene: TRBJ2-5
D gene: .
clone size: .

CDR3 DNA: TGTGCCAGCAGCTTGGGACAGGGTCGTTACGAGCAGTACTTC
CDR3 protein: CASSLGQGRYEQYF
V gene: TRBV13
J gene: TRBJ2-7
D gene: TRBD1
clone size: few

CDR3 DNA: TGTGCCAGTAGTATGGACAGTGAAGATACGCAGTATTTT
CDR3 protein: CASSMDSEDTQYF
V gene: TRBV19
J gene: TRBJ2-3
D gene: .
clone size: .

CDR3 DNA: TGTGCCATCCGGGACAGGGGCTTTGGCTACACCTTC
CDR3 protein: CAIRDRGFGYTF
V gene: TRBV6-6
J gene: TRBJ1-2
D gene: TRBD1
clone size: .

CDR3 DNA: TGTGCCAGCAGCTTTGAGCCAACAGGCCCCTCCTACGAGCAGTACTTC
CDR3 protein: CASSFEPTGPSYEQYF
V gene: TRBV11-2
J gene: TRBJ2-7
D gene: .
clone size: .

CDR3 DNA: TGTGCCAGCAGGGACAGGGGGGAGACCCAGTACTTC
CDR3 protein: CASRDRGETQYF
V gene: TRBV27
J gene: TRBJ2-5
D gene: TRBD1
clone size: .

CDR3 DNA: TGTGCCAGCTCACGTCTAGCGGGGGGTTTATCCTACGAGCAGTACTTC
CDR3 protein: CASSRLAGGLSYEQYF
V gene: TRBV18
J gene: TRBJ2-7
D gene: TRBD2
clone size: .

CDR3 DNA: TGTGCCAGCGGGACTAGCGGGGGGTCGACCGGGGAGCTGTTTTTT
CDR3 protein: CASGTSGGSTGELFF
V gene: TRBV5-4
J gene: TRBJ2-2
D gene: TRBD2
clone size: .

CDR3 DNA: TGCGCCAGCAGTGAGTCAAGGACAGGGCGCACAGATACGCAGTATTTT
CDR3 protein: CASSESRTGRTDTQYF
V gene: TRBV10-2
J gene: TRBJ2-3
D gene: TRBD1
clone size: once

CDR3 DNA: TGTGCCAGCAGCTTAGGAGGGAACTATGGCTACACCTTC
CDR3 protein: CASSLGGNYGYTF
V gene: TRBV11-1
J gene: TRBJ1-2
D gene: .
clone size: .

CDR3 DNA: TGTGCCAGCAGCTACGACTACAGGGGCCGCGAGGCTGAAGCTTTCTTT
CDR3 protein: CASSYDYRGREAEAFF
V gene: TRBV7-8
J gene: TRBJ1-1
D gene: TRBD1
clone size: .

CDR3 DNA: TGTGCCAGCAGCCGGGAACAACACACCGGGGAGCTGTTTTTT
CDR3 protein: CASSREQHTGELFF
V gene: TRBV6-4
J gene: TRBJ2-2
D gene: .
clone size: .

CDR3 DNA: TGCGCCAGCAGCTTGGTGGGAAGCGGGGGGTACAATGAGCAGTTCTTC
CDR3 protein: CASSLVGSGGYNEQFF
V gene: TRBV5-1
J gene: TRBJ2-1
D gene: TRBD2
clone size: .

CDR3 DNA: TGTGCCAGTCACGGTTACGAGCAGTACTTC
CDR3 protein: CASHGYEQYF
V gene: TRBV6-1
J gene: TRBJ2-7
D gene: .
clone size: .

CDR3 DNA: TGTGCCACCAGCAGAGCCCTCACAGATACGCAGTATTTT
CDR3 protein: CATSRALTDTQYF
V gene: TRBV15
J gene: TRBJ2-3
D gene: .
clone size: .

CDR3 DNA: TGTGCCAGCAGTGAAAGGGAGGGTTCGTACACTGAAGCTTTCTTT
CDR3 protein: CASSEREGSYTEAFF
V gene: TRBV6-4
J gene: TRBJ1-1
D gene: .
clone size: .

CDR3 DNA: TGTGCCACCAGCGCGGATACAGGGTCTGAAGCTTTCTTT
CDR3 protein: CATSADTGSEAFF
V gene: TRBV15
J gene: TRBJ1-1
D gene: .
clone size: .

CDR3 DNA: TGTGCCAGCAGCCCCGGGTACACAGGGGCAATGGAGACCCAGTACTTC
CDR3 protein: CASSPGYTGAMETQYF
V gene: TRBV11-1
J gene: TRBJ2-5
D gene: TRBD1
clone size: once

CDR3 DNA: TGTGCCAGCAGTCAGGGACAGGACGCCACTGAAGCTTTCTTT
CDR3 protein: CASSQGQDATEAFF
V gene: TRBV7-6
J gene: TRBJ1-1
D gene: TRBD1
clone size: .

CDR3 DNA: TGTGCCAGCGTCAGGACTAGCGTGTCCGAGACCCAGTACTTC
CDR3 protein: CASVRTSVSETQYF
V gene: TRBV6-1
J gene: TRBJ2-5
D gene: TRBD2
clone size: .

CDR3 DNA: TGCGCCAGCAGCCAATGGGCAGCCTCCTACGAGCAGTACTTC
CDR3 protein: CASSQWAASYEQYF
V gene: TRBV4-1
J gene: TRBJ2-7
D gene: .
clone size: .

CDR3 DNA: TGTGCCAGCACCCGCACCTCAGGGTTCTCGGCTTATGGCTACACCTTC
CDR3 protein: CASTRTSGFSAYGYTF
V gene: TRBV6-6
J gene: TRBJ1-2
D gene: .
clone size: .

CDR3 DNA: TGCGCCAGCAGCCAAGAATCAGGGGGTAACTATGGCTACACCTTC
CDR3 protein: CASSQESGGNYGYTF
V gene: TRBV4-1
J gene: TRBJ1-2
D gene: TRBD1
clone size: .

CDR3 DNA: TGTGCCTGGAGTGCCCGGGTGGCCGAGCAGTACTTC
CDR3 protein: CAWSARVAEQYF
V gene: TRBV30
J gene: TRBJ2-7
D gene: .
clone size: .

CDR3 DNA: TGTGCCAGCTCTTCTTTGGGCAGGACCTACGAGCAGTACTTC
CDR3 protein: CASSSLGRTYEQYF
V gene: TRBV9
J gene: TRBJ2-7
D gene: .
clone size: .

CDR3 DNA: TGCGCCAGCAGCTCCGGCTGGTCTAGCGGGGGTAGCACAGATACGCAGTATTTT
CDR3 protein: CASSSGWSSGGSTDTQYF
V gene: TRBV5-1
J gene: TRBJ2-3
D gene: TRBD2
clone size: .

CDR3 DNA: TGTGCCAGCAGCGTTGGGACTGGAAACTACAATGAGCAGTTCTTC
CDR3 protein: CASSVGTGNYNEQFF
V gene: TRBV7-7
J gene: TRBJ2-1
D gene: .
clone size: once

CDR3 DNA: TGTGCCAGCAGCGCACCTAGGGGCTCTGGAAACACCATATATTTT
CDR3 protein: CASSAPRGSGNTIYF
V gene: TRBV9
J gene: TRBJ1-3
D gene: .
clone size: .

CDR3 DNA: TGTGCCAGCAGCCCAAGGACTAGCGGGGGGCTCGCCTACGAGCAGTACTTC
CDR3 protein: CASSPRTSGGLAYEQYF
V gene: TRBV9
J gene: TRBJ2-7
D gene: TRBD2
clone size: .

CDR3 DNA: TGTGCCAGCAGTTCGACAGGTGGAGGCTACACCTTC
CDR3 protein: CASSSTGGGYTF
V gene: TRBV6-5
J gene: TRBJ1-2
D gene: .
clone size: few

CDR3 DNA: TGTGCCAGCAGCTATCGCCCAGGGACATCTTCCTACGAGCAGTACTTC
CDR3 protein: CASSYRPGTSSYEQYF
V gene: TRBV7-8
J gene: TRBJ2-7
D gene: .
clone size: .

CDR3 DNA: TGCGCCAGCAGCCCTCCCGCGGCAGGAGCAGGGGGCACCGGGGAGCTGTTTTTT
CDR3 protein: CASSPPAAGAGGTGELFF
V gene: TRBV4-1
J gene: TRBJ2-2
D gene: TRBD1
clone size: .

CDR3 DNA: TGTGCCAGCAGCTTAGCTTCAGGGCCGGGGGCTGGAAACACCATATATTTT
CDR3 protein: CASSLASGPGAGNTIYF
V gene: TRBV7-2
J gene: TRBJ1-3
D gene: .
clone size: .

CDR3 DNA: TGTGCCAGCAGCCCGAGACAGGGTCTATACGAGCAGTACTTC
CDR3 protein: CASSPRQGLYEQYF
V gene: TRBV5-5
J gene: TRBJ2-7
D gene: TRBD1
clone size: .

CDR3 DNA: TGTGCCAGCTCACTTTCCGGTCGGGGATCGCATGAGCAGTTCTTC
CDR3 protein: CASSLSGRGSHEQFF
V gene: TRBV18
J gene: TRBJ2-1
D gene: .
clone size: .

CDR3 DNA: TGTGCCAGCAGTGAGCCCGTGGGGGGGTGGGATCAGCCCCAGCATTTT
CDR3 protein: CASSEPVGGWDQPQHF
V gene: TRBV25-1
J gene: TRBJ1-5
D gene: .
clone size: .

CDR3 DNA: TGTGCCAGCAGCCCAGTGGGGAGGAGCACCGGGGAGCTGTTTTTT
CDR3 protein: CASSPVGRSTGELFF
V gene: TRBV5-4
J gene: TRBJ2-2
D gene: .
clone size: few

CDR3 DNA: TGTGCCAGCAGCGTTCTTCCGGGACAGGGGGTTGGTGAGCAGTACTTC
CDR3 protein: CASSVLPGQGVGEQYF
V gene: TRBV9
J gene: TRBJ2-7
D gene: TRBD1
clone size: .

CDR3 DNA: TGTGCCAGCTCACGGGACAGATCGTACGAGCAGTACTTC
CDR3 protein: CASSRDRSYEQYF
V gene: TRBV18
J gene: TRBJ2-7
D gene: TRBD1
clone size: .

CDR3 DNA: TGTGCCAGCAGTGGGGGACAGGGTTACACTGAAGCTTTCTTT
CDR3 protein: CASSGGQGYTEAFF
V gene: TRBV6-1
J gene: TRBJ1-1
D gene: TRBD1
clone size: .

CDR3 DNA: TGCGCCAGCAGCCCCGGGACTAGTGGACTGTATGAGCAGTTCTTC
CDR3 protein: CASSPGTSGLYEQFF
V gene: TRBV5-1
J gene: TRBJ2-1
D gene: TRBD2
clone size: .

CDR3 DNA: TGTGCCAGCAGTGGGGACAGGGTATCGAGTGAAAAACTGTTTTTT
CDR3 protein: CASSGDRVSSEKLFF
V gene: TRBV6-6
J gene: TRBJ1-4
D gene: TRBD1
clone size: .

CDR3 DNA: TGTGCCAGCACCCAAAACTCCCTTTATGGCTACACCTTC
CDR3 protein: CASTQNSLYGYTF
V gene: TRBV7-9
J gene: TRBJ1-2
D gene: .
clone size: once

CDR3 DNA: TGCGCCAGCAGTGTTTCGGGGGACACTGAAGCTTTCTTT
CDR3 protein: CASSVSGDTEAFF
V gene: TRBV10-1
J gene: TRBJ1-1
D gene: .
clone size: .

CDR3 DNA: TGTGCCAGCAGCCGGACAGACTATGGCTACACCTTC
CDR3 protein: CASSRTDYGYTF
V gene: TRBV5-6
J gene: TRBJ1-2
D gene: .
clone size: once